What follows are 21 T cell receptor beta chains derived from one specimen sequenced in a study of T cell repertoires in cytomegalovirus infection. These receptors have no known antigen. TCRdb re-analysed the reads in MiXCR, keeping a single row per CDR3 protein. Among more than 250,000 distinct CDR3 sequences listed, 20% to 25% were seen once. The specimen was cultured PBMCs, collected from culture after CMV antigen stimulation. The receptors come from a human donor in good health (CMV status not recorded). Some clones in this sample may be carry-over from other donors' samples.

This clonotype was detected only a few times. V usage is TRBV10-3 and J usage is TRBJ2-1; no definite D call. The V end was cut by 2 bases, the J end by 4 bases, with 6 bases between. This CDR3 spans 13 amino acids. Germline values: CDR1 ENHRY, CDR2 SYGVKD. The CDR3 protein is CAISEGQYNEQFF. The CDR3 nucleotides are TGTGCCATCAGTGAGGGTCAGTACAATGAGCAGTTCTTC.

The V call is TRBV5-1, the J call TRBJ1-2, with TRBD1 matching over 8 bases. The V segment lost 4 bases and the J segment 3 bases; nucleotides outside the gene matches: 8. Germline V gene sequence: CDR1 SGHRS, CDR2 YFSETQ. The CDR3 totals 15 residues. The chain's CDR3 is CASSPRTGSYYGYTF. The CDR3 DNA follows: TGCGCCAGCAGCCCAAGGACAGGGTCTTACTATGGCTACACCTTC.

CDR3 in DNA: TGTGCCAGCACCAGCTCCGGGACAGGGGGCCACAATGAGCAGTTCTTC. Amino acid sequence: CASTSSGTGGHNEQFF. The V gene is TRBV11-3, the J gene TRBJ2-1; 12 nucleotides match TRBD1. Germline values: CDR1 SGHNT, CDR2 YENEEA. The V gene end was trimmed by 7 bases and the J gene end by 5 bases; junction bases not matched to a gene: 9. The CDR3 runs to 16 residues.

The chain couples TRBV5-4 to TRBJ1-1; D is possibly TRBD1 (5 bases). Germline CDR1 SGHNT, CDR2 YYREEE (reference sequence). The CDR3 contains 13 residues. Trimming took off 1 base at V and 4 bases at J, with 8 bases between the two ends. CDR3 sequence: CASSLFGGTEAFF. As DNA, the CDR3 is TGTGCCAGCAGCTTGTTCGGGGGCACTGAAGCTTTCTTT.

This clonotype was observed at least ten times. The DNA for the CDR3 is TGTGCCAGCAGCTTAGTCCCGCAGGGGGGGGACGAGCAGTACTTC. Amino acids: CASSLVPQGGDEQYF. The chain couples TRBV7-2 to TRBJ2-7; D might be TRBD1 or TRBD2, each matching 7 bases. The CDR3 has 15 amino acids. Germline V gene data show CDR1 as SGHTA and CDR2 as FQGNSA. V was cut by 1 base and J by 5 bases, with 15 bases left in between.

The CDR3: CASSLQSGQGGPQHF. The CDR3 DNA reads TGTGCCAGCTCTCTACAATCCGGACAGGGCGGGCCCCAGCATTTT. The chain employs TRBV18 and TRBJ1-5, with TRBD1 identical over 8 bases. Germline values: CDR1 KGHSH, CDR2 LQKENI. V lost 6 bases to trimming and J lost 9 bases; unmatched junction nucleotides: 13. The CDR3 extends over 15 amino acids.

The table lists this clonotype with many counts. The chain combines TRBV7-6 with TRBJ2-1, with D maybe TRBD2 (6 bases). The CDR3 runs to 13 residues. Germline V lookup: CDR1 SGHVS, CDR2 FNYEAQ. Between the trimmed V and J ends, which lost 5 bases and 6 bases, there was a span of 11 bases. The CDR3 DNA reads TGTGCCAGCAGCCTCGGGACTTTCAATGAGCAGTTCTTC. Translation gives CASSLGTFNEQFF.

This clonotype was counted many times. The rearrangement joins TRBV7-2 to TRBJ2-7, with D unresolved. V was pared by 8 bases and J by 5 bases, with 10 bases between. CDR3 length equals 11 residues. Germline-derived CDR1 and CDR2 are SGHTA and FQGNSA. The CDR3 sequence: CASGPLDEQYF. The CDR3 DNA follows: TGTGCCAGCGGACCGCTGGACGAGCAGTACTTC.

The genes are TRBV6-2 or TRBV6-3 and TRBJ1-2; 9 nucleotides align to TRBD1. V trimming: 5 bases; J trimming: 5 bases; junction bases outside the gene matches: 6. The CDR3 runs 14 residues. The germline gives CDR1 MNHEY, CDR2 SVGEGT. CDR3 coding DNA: TGTGCCAGCAGTGACGGGACAGGGAGTTATGGCTACACCTTC. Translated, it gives CASSDGTGSYGYTF.

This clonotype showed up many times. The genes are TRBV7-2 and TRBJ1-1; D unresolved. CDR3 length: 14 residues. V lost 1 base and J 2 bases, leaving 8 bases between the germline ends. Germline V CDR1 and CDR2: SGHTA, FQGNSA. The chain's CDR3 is CASSLGAINTEAFF. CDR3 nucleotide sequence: TGTGCCAGCAGCTTAGGGGCCATCAACACTGAAGCTTTCTTT.

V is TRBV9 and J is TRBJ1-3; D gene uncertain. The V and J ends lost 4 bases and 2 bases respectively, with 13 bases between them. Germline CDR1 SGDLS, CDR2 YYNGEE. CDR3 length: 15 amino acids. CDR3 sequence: CASSSRPVAGNTIYF. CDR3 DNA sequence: TGTGCCAGCAGCTCCCGTCCGGTTGCTGGAAACACCATATATTTT.

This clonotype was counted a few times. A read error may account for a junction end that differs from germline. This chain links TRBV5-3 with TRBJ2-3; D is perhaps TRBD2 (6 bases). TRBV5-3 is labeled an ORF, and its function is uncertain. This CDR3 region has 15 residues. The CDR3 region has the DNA TGTGCCAGCAGCTTGGATAGCGGTAGCACAGATACGCAGTATTTT. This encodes CASSLDSGSTDTQYF.

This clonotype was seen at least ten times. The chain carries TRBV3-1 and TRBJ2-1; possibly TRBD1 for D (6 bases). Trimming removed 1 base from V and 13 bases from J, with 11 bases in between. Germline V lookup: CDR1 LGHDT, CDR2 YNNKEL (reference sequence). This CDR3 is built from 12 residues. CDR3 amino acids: CASSQGTGNQFF. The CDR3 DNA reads TGTGCCAGCAGCCAAGGCACAGGGAATCAGTTCTTC.

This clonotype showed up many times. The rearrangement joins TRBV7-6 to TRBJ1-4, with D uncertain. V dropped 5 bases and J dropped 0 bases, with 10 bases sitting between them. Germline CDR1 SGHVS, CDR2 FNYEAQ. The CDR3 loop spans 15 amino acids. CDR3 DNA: TGTGCCAGCAGCAAACAGCATTCAACTAATGAAAAACTGTTTTTT. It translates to CASSKQHSTNEKLFF.

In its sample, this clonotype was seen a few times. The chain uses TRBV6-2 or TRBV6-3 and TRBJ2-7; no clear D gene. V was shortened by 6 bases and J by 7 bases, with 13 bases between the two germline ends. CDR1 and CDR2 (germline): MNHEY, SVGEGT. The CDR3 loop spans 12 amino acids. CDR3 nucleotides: TGTGCCAGCAGCCGCATGCTTGGGGAGCAGTACGTC. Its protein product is CASSRMLGEQYV.

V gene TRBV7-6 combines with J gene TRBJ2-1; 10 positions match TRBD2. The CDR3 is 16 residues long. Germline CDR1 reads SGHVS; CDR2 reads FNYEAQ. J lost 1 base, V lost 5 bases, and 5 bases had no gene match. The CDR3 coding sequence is TGTGCCAGCAGCGCGGCTAGCGGGAGATCCTACAATGAGCAGTTCTTC. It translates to CASSAASGRSYNEQFF.

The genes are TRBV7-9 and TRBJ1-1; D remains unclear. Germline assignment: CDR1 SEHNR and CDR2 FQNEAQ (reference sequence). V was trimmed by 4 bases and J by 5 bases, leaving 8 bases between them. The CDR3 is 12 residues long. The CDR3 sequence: CASSSLMTEAFF. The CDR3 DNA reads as TGTGCCAGCAGCTCGCTGATGACTGAAGCTTTCTTT.

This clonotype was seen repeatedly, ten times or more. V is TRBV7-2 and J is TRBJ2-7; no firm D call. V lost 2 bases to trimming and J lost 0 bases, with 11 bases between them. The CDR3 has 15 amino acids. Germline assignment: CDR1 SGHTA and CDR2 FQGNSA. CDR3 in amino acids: CASSLRGSSSYEQYF. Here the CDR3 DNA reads TGTGCCAGCAGCTTACGCGGCTCCAGCTCCTACGAGCAGTACTTC.

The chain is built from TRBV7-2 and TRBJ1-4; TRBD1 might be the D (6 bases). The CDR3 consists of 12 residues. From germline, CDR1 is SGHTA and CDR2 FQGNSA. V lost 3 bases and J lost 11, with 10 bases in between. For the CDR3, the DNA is TGTGCCAGCAGCTTGGACAGCACCAAACTGTTTTTT. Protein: CASSLDSTKLFF.

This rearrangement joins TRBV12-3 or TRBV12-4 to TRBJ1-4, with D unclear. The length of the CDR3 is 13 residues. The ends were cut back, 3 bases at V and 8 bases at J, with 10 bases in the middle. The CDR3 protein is CASSLDLREKLFF. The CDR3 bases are TGTGCCAGCAGTTTGGACCTGAGAGAAAAACTGTTTTTT.

CDR3 protein: CASSIQGSSRNEQFF. The CDR3 region has the DNA TGTGCCAGTAGTATACAGGGCAGTTCGAGAAATGAGCAGTTCTTC. The chain has TRBV19 and TRBJ2-1; a weak D match, TRBD1 (5 bases). The CDR3 extends over 15 amino acids. Germline V gene data show CDR1 as LNHDA and CDR2 as SQIVND (reference sequence). The ends were cut back, 2 bases at V and 7 bases at J, with 15 bases in the middle.